Presented here are 5 T cell receptor beta chains from one specimen sequenced in a study of tumor and adjacent non-tumor tissue in lung cancer. TCRbeta libraries were built with three rounds of nested PCR, modified from ARM-PCR. TCRdb fed the multiplex PCR reads into MiXCR, producing one record per CDR3 protein. Here the sample spans 81,000 or so distinct CDR3 sequences, more than 80% being singletons. No cell sorting was done before RNA was extracted from the tissue. More than 3 cm separated this lung sample from the edge of the tumor. Source material: distant non-tumor lung tissue. The receptors derive from a man in his fifties or sixties with non-small cell lung cancer.

Comments on this clonotype: Its ends do not fully match the called genes, so a read error is possible. The rearrangement links TRBV19 to TRBJ2-7; 9 bases fit TRBD1. Germline loops: CDR1 LNHDA, CDR2 SQIVND (reference sequence). This CDR3 region has 17 residues. The CDR3 nucleotides are TGTGCCAGTAGTATAGGGGCTACCGGGACAGGGACCTATGAGCAGTACTTC. Its translation is CASSIGATGTGTYEQYF.

This clonotype was observed a few times. CDR3 bases: TGCAATGGGTCAGGACTCTACACAGATACGCAGTATTTT. As protein: CNGSGLYTDTQYF. V gene TRBV29-1 combines with J gene TRBJ2-3, with D maybe TRBD2 (5 bases). This CDR3 contains 13 residues. Germline assignment: CDR1 SQVTM and CDR2 ANQGSEA.

About this clonotype: One end of the junction varies from germline; a read error may be responsible. The J gene is TRBJ1-1, the V gene TRBV11-2; D uncertain. From germline, CDR1 is SGHAT and CDR2 FQNNGV. The CDR3 is 13 residues long. CDR3 coding DNA: TGTGCCAGCAGTTTCCGGGGTTACACTGTAGCTTTCTTT. This translates into CASSFRGYTVAFF.

Details on this clonotype: Since no conserved phenylalanine or tryptophan closes the CDR3, a read error is the likely cause. The DNA is omitted, as the CDR3 cannot be located on it reliably, and the CDR3 follows TCRdb's listing. The chain links TRBV11-2 to TRBJ1-1. The CDR3 numbers 14 amino acids, ends counted. Germline CDR1 is SGHAT and CDR2 is FQNNGV. The CDR3 spells CASSLEAGSNRALL.

Comment on this clonotype: This sequence may be a read error, since a much larger clone differs from it by one base. The chain carries TRBV4-2 and TRBJ2-3, with D possibly being TRBD1 (6 bases). This CDR3 contains 15 residues. Trimming took off 7 bases at V and 4 bases at J, with 18 bases between the two ends. CDR1 and CDR2 (germline): LGHNA, YNFKEQ. CDR3 sequence (DNA): TGTGCCAGCAACCACAACTATGGGGGCGCAGATACGCAGTATTTT. This encodes CASNHNYGGADTQYF.